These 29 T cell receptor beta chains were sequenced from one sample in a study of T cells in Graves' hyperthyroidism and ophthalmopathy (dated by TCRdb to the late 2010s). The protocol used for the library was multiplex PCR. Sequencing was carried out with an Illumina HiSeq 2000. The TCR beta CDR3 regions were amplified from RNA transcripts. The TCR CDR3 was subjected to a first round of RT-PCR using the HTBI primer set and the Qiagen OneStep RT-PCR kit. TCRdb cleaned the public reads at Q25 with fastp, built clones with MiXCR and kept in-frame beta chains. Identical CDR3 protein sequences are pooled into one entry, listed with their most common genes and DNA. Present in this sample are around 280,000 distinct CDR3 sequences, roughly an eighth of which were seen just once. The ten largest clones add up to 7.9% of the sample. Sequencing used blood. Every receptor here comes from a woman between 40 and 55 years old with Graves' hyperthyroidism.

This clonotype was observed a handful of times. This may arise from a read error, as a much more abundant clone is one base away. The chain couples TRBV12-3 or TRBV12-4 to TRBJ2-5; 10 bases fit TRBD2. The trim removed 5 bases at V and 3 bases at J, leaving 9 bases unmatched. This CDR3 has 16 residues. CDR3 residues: CASSPSRTSGKETQYF. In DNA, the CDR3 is TGTGCCAGCAGTCCTTCCCGGACTAGCGGTAAAGAGACCCAGTACTTC.

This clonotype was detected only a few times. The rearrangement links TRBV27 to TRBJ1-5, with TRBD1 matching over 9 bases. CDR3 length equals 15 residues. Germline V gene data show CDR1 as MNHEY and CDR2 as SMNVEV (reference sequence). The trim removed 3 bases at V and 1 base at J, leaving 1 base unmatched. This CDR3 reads CASSLDRGSNQPQHF. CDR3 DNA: TGTGCCAGCAGTTTGGACAGGGGCAGCAATCAGCCCCAGCATTTT.

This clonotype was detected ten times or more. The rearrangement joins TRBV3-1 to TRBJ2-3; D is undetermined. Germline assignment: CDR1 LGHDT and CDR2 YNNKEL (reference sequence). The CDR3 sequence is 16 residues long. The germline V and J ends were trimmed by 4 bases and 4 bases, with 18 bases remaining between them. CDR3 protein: CASSPPRRWNADTQYF. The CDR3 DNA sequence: TGTGCCAGCAGCCCACCCAGACGTTGGAACGCAGATACGCAGTATTTT.

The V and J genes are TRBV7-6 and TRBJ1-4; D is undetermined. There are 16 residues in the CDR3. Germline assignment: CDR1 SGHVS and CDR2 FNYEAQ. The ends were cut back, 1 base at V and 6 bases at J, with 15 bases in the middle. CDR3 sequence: CASSLGPREWYEKLFF. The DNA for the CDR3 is TGTGCCAGCAGCTTAGGTCCTCGGGAGTGGTATGAAAAACTGTTTTTT.

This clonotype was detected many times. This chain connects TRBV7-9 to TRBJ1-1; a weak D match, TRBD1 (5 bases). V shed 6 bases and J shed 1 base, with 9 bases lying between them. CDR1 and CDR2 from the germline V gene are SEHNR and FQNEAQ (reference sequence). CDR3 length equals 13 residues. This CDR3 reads CASRRGGNTEAFF. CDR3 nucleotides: TGTGCCAGCAGGCGGGGGGGGAACACTGAAGCTTTCTTT.

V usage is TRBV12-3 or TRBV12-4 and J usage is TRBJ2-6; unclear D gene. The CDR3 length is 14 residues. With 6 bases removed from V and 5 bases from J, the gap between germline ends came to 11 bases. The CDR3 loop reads CASSGTLRANVLTF. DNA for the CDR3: TGTGCCAGCAGCGGCACGCTGCGGGCCAACGTCCTGACTTTC.

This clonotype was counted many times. The CDR3 nucleotides are TGTGCCAGTAGTAGGGGACAGGGCCAAGAGACCCAGTACTTC. It specifies CASSRGQGQETQYF. The chain couples TRBV19 to TRBJ2-5; TRBD1 matches at 9 bases. This CDR3 spans 14 amino acids. Germline V gene data show CDR1 as LNHDA and CDR2 as SQIVND (reference sequence). Germline trimming cut 4 bases from V and 1 base from J; bases unmatched to any gene: 1. The whole variable domain, filled in from reference TRBV19 and TRBJ2-5, reads DGGITQSPKYLFRKEGQNVTLSCEQNLNHDAMYWYRQDPGQGLRLIYYSQIVNDFQKGDIAEGYSVSREKKESFPLTVTSAQKNPTAFYLCASSRGQGQETQYFGPGTRLLVL.

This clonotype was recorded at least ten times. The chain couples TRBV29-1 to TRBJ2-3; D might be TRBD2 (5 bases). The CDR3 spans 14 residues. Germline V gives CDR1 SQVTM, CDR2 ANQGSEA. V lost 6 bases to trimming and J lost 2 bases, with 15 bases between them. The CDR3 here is CSVVLPGNTDTQYF. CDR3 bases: TGCAGCGTGGTCCTGCCGGGGAACACAGATACGCAGTATTTT.

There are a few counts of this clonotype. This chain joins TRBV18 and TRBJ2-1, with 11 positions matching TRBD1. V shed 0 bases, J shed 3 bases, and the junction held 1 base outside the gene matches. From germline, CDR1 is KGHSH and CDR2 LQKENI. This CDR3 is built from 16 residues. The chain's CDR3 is CASSPPGTGGYNEQFF. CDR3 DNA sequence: TGTGCCAGCTCACCACCGGGGACAGGGGGCTACAATGAGCAGTTCTTC.

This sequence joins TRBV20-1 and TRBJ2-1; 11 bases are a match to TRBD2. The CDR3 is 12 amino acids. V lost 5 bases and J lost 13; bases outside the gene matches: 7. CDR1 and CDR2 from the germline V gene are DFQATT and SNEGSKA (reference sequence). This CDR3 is CSAYSGREDQFF. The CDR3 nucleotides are TGCAGTGCTTATAGCGGGAGGGAGGATCAGTTCTTC.

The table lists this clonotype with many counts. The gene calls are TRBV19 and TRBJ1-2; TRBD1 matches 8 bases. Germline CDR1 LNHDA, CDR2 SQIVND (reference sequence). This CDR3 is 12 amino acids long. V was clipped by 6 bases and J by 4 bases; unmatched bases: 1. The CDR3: CASSGQGYGYTF. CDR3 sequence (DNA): TGTGCCAGTAGCGGACAGGGCTATGGCTACACCTTC.

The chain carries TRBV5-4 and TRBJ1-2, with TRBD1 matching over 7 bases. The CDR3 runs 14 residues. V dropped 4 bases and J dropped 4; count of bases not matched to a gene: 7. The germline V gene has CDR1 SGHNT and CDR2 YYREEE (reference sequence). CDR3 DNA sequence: TGTGCCAGCAGCCTAACAGGGGATCGCTATGGCTACACCTTC. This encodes CASSLTGDRYGYTF.

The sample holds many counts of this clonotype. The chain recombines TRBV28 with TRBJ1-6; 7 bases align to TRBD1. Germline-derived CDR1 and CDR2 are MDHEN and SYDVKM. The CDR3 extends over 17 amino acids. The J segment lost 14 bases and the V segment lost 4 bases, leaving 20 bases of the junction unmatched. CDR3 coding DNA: TGTGCCAGCAGTTCCCCCGACCCCATCAGGGGGGCGAGATCCCTCCACTTT. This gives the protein CASSSPDPIRGARSLHF.

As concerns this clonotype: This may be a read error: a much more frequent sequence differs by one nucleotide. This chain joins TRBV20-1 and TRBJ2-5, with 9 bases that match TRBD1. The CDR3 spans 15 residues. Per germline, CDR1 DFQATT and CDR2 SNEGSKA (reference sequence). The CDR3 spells CSASRQGGPQESQYF. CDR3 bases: TGCAGTGCGAGCCGACAGGGGGGCCCCCAAGAGAGCCAGTACTTC.

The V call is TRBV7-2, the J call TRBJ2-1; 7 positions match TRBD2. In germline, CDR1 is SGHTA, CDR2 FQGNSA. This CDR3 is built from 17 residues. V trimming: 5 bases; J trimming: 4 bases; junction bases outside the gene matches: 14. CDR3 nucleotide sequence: TGTGCCAGCAGCCGGGGAGGGCTAGTACCGGGATACAATGAGCAGTTCTTC. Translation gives CASSRGGLVPGYNEQFF. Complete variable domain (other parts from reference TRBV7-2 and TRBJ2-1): GAGVSQSPSNKVTEKGKDVELRCDPISGHTALYWYRQSLGQGLEFLIYFQGNSAPDKSGLPSDRFSAERTGGSVSTLTIQRTQQEDSAVYLCASSRGGLVPGYNEQFFGPGTRLTVL.

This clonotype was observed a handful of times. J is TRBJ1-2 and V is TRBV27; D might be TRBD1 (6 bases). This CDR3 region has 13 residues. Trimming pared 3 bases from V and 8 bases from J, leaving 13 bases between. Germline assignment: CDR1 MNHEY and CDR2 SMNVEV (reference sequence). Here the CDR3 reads CASSLVGGGGYTF. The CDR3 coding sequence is TGTGCCAGCAGTTTGGTCGGGGGGGGCGGCTACACCTTC.

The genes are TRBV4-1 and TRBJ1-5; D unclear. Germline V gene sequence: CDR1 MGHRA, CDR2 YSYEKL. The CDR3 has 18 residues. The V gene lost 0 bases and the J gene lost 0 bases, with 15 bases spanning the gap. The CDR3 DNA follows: TGCGCCAGCAGCCAAGATGGGAGAGCAGGATATAGCAATCAGCCCCAGCATTTT. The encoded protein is CASSQDGRAGYSNQPQHF.

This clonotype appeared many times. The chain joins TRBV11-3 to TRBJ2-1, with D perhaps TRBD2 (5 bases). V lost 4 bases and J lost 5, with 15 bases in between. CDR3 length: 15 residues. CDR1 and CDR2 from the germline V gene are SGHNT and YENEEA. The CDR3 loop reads CASSSSSLGDNEQFF. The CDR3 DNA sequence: TGTGCCAGCAGCTCTTCTAGCCTGGGAGACAATGAGCAGTTCTTC.

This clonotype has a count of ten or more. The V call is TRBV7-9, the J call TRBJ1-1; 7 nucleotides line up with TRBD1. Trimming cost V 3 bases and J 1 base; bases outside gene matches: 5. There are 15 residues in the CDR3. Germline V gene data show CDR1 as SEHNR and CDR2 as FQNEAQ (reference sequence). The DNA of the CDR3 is TGTGCCAGCAGCTTCCTCCAGGGGGAGAACACTGAAGCTTTCTTT. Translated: CASSFLQGENTEAFF.

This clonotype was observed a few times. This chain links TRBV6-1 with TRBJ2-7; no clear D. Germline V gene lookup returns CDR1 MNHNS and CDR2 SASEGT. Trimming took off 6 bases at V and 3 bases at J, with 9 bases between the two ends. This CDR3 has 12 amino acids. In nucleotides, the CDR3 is TGTGCCAGCAGAAGAAACCTCTACGAGCAGTACTTC. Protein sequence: CASRRNLYEQYF.

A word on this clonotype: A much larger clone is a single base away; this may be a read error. The CDR3 reads CASHHGVATEAFF. CDR3 sequence (DNA): TGTGCTAGTCATCATGGTGTTGCCACTGAAGCTTTCTTT. This chain links TRBV12-5 with TRBJ1-1; D gene unclear. The CDR3 is made up of 13 amino acids. Trimming took 8 bases from V and 4 from J, leaving 14 bases between them. Germline lookup yields CDR1 LGHNT and CDR2 FRNRAP.

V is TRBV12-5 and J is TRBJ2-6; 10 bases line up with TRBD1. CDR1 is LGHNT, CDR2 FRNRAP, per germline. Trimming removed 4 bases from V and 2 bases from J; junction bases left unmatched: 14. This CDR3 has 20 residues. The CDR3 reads CASGYHHLGQGVPGANVLTF. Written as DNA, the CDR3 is TGTGCTAGTGGTTACCATCATCTCGGACAGGGGGTGCCTGGGGCCAACGTCCTGACTTTC.

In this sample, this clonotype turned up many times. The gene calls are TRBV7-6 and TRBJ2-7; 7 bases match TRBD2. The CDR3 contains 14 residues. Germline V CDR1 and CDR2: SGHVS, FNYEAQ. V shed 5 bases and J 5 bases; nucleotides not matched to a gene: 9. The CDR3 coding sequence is TGTGCCAGCAGCAACCCGGGACTAAGTCACGAGCAGTACTTC. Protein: CASSNPGLSHEQYF.

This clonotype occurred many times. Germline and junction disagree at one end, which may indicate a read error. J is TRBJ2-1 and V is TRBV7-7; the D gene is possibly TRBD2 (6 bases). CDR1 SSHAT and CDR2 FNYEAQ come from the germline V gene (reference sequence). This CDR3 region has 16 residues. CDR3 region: CASSLAMGGSYNEQFF. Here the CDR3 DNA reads TGTGCTAGCAGCTTAGCGATGGGGGGATCCTACAATGAGCAGTTCTTC.

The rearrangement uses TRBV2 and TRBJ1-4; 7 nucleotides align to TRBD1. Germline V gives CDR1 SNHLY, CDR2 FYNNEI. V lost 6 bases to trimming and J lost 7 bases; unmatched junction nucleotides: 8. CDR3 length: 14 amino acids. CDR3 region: CASRPQGGGEKLFF. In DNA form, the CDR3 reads TGTGCCAGCAGACCTCAGGGGGGCGGTGAAAAACTGTTTTTT.

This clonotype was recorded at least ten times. The chain's CDR3 is CASTNLRETQYF. For the CDR3, the DNA is TGTGCCAGCACCAACTTGAGAGAGACCCAGTACTTC. V and J are TRBV12-3 or TRBV12-4 and TRBJ2-5; no firm D call. The CDR3 covers 12 residues. Trimming cost V 7 bases and J 4 bases, with 10 bases left between them.

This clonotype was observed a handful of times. CDR3 DNA: TGTGCCAGCAGACTTAGTCCTGGAAACACCATATATTTT. It translates to CASRLSPGNTIYF. The V call is TRBV7-2, the J call TRBJ1-3; D call uncertain. CDR3 length equals 13 residues. CDR1 is SGHTA and CDR2 is FQGNSA in the germline V gene. Deletions cut 6 bases from V and 2 bases from J, with 8 bases between.

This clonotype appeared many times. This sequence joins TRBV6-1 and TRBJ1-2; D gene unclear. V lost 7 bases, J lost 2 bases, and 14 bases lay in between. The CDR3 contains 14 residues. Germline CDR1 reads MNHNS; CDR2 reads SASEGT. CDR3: CASTPGRNNYGYTF. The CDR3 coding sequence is TGTGCCAGCACCCCCGGACGGAACAACTATGGCTACACCTTC.

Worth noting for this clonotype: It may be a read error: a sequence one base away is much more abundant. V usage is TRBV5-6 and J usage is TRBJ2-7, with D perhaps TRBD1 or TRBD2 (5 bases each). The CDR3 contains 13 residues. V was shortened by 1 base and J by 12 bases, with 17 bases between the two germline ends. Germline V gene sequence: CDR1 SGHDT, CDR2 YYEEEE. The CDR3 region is CASSLRGGSGRYF. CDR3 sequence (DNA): TGTGCCAGCAGCTTGAGGGGCGGTTCGGGGCGGTACTTC. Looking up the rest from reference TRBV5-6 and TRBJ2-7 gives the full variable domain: DAGVTQSPTHLIKTRGQQVTLRCSPKSGHDTVSWYQQALGQGPQFIFQYYEEEERQRGNFPDRFSGHQFPNYSSELNVNALLLGDSALYLCASSLRGGSGRYFGPGTRLTVT.